This T cell receptor beta chain came from a study of identical twins. Findings of the study overall: Excess sharing by twins proved weaker in beta out-of-frame sequences. Donors were not followed over many years; analysis was cross-sectional.

CDR1 and CDR2 from the germline V gene are LGHDT and YNNKEL (reference sequence). With 1 base clipped from V and 6 bases from J, the junction kept 5 bases outside the gene matches. The CDR3 runs 15 residues. On this clonotype: The antigen is undetermined.

All donors were healthy, and all were Caucasian. With template switching, a universal primer site was added, and the cDNA carried unique molecular identifiers. TCRdb re-analysed the 5' RACE reads in MiXCR, keeping a single row per CDR3 protein. The sample yields more than 400,000 distinct CDR3 sequences, about 16% seen once. The same data also contributed to another study, on yellow fever vaccine responses in identical twins.

The chain is built from TRBV3-1 and TRBJ2-4; TRBD2 matches at 8 bases. The sequence was obtained from a woman in her late teens or twenties in good health. The source material was CD4+ T cells sorted from blood. CDR3 sequence (DNA): TGTGCCAGCAGCCAAGGTAGCGGGAAGGTAAACATTCAGTACTTC. It codes for CASSQGSGKVNIQYF.